This TCR beta chain was sequenced for a study of graft-versus-host responses after intestinal transplantation. Background on the study: Every recipient underwent anti-thymocyte globulin induction, then tacrolimus and steroids for two to four years.

Broader study findings: There was an association between peak levels of circulating GvH clones and early post-transplant HvG declines. Some patients had graft-donor T cell macrochimerism. In their allografts, the ratios of graft-versus-host to host-versus-graft T cell clones were high. The authors found GvH clones in recipient marrow, some appearing first in ileum or blood.

The germline V and J ends were trimmed by 8 bases and 8 bases, with 16 bases remaining between them. The CDR3 contains 13 residues. From germline, CDR1 is MNHNS and CDR2 SASEGT. A remark on this clone: Its specificity is not known.

The table came from immunoSEQ multiplex PCR; TCRdb's copy has only in-frame clones and leaves some out. The repertoire holds 20,000 or so clones, more than 80% seen once, with more than 1.5% in the top ten. The V call is TRBV6-1, the J call TRBJ2-4, with D tentatively TRBD2 (5 bases). This TCR was sampled from a human patient who received an intestinal transplant, so some T cells may come from the graft donor. Sample: PBMCs, taken 350 to 400 days after transplant. The CDR3 sequence is CASRGTQVDIQYF. The CDR3 DNA follows: TGTGCCAGCCGGGGTACGCAAGTTGACATTCAGTACTTC.